This is a list of T cell receptor beta chains from one sample in a study of blood T cell repertoires in COVID-19. Profiled with immunoSEQ multiplex PCR; TCRdb holds only in-frame clones, not every one. The table has roughly 280,000 clones, 88% seen once; the top ten hold 3%. Sequenced material: PBMCs or T cells enriched from blood (not recorded which). These receptor sequences come from a woman aged 45 to 65 who had recovered from COVID-19. Each CDR3 is given with its conserved first and last residue. A D gene is named only where the DNA matches it firmly. A row's size may be missing; if present it is once, few, many or a size class.

D gene: .; J gene: TRBJ2-7; clone size: .; V gene: TRBV15; CDR3 DNA: TGTGCCACCAGCAGAGATATAGTGGGAGGAACCTACGAGCAGTACTTC; CDR3 protein: CATSRDIVGGTYEQYF
D gene: TRBD1; J gene: TRBJ2-3; clone size: few; V gene: TRBV7-9; CDR3 DNA: TGTGCCAGCAGACATATACAGGGGGCCGGAGATACGCAGTATTTT; CDR3 protein: CASRHIQGAGDTQYF
D gene: .; J gene: TRBJ2-4; clone size: .; V gene: TRBV7-2; CDR3 DNA: TGTGCCAGCAGCTTGTGGTCGGGAGTGAACATTCAGTACTTC; CDR3 protein: CASSLWSGVNIQYF
D gene: TRBD1; J gene: TRBJ1-2; clone size: .; V gene: TRBV2; CDR3 DNA: TGTGCCAGCAGTGAATCAGAGGGGGCGGGTGGCTACACCTTC; CDR3 protein: CASSESEGAGGYTF
D gene: TRBD1; J gene: TRBJ2-1; clone size: .; V gene: TRBV14; CDR3 DNA: TGTGCCAGCAGCCAACCGACGAGAGGGGGCGCCTCCAATGAGCAGTTCTTC; CDR3 protein: CASSQPTRGGASNEQFF
D gene: TRBD1; J gene: TRBJ2-5; clone size: .; V gene: TRBV11-2; CDR3 DNA: TGTGCCAGCAGCTTAACCTCGGGACAGGGGCAAGAGACCCAGTACTTC; CDR3 protein: CASSLTSGQGQETQYF
D gene: TRBD1; J gene: TRBJ2-7; clone size: .; V gene: TRBV19; CDR3 DNA: TGTGCCAGTAGTATCGGGACAGGGGTCCTCTACGAGCAGTACTTC; CDR3 protein: CASSIGTGVLYEQYF
D gene: .; J gene: TRBJ2-7; clone size: .; V gene: TRBV5-1; CDR3 DNA: TGCGCCAGCAGCTCCATCGGGACATCCTCCTACGAGCAGTACTTC; CDR3 protein: CASSSIGTSSYEQYF
D gene: TRBD2; J gene: TRBJ2-1; clone size: once; V gene: TRBV27; CDR3 DNA: TGTGCCAGCAGCTTGGGCGCGGGAGGGTACAATGAGCAGTTCTTC; CDR3 protein: CASSLGAGGYNEQFF
D gene: .; J gene: TRBJ1-5; clone size: .; V gene: TRBV10-2; CDR3 DNA: TGCGCCAGCAGTGACAGGTTAAGGAGCAATCAGCCCCAGCATTTT; CDR3 protein: CASSDRLRSNQPQHF
D gene: TRBD1; J gene: TRBJ1-5; clone size: .; V gene: TRBV7-2; CDR3 DNA: TGTGCCAGCAGCTTAGATGGACAGGGTAACAATCAGCCCCAGCATTTT; CDR3 protein: CASSLDGQGNNQPQHF
D gene: TRBD1; J gene: TRBJ2-7; clone size: .; V gene: TRBV4-2; CDR3 DNA: TGTGCCAGCAGCCGCTTAGGTGGGGGACAGGGAAATTACGAGCAGTACTTC; CDR3 protein: CASSRLGGGQGNYEQYF
D gene: TRBD2; J gene: TRBJ2-1; clone size: .; V gene: TRBV14; CDR3 DNA: TGTGCCAGCAGAAGATCTAGCGGGAGGAACTACAATGAGCAGTTCTTC; CDR3 protein: CASRRSSGRNYNEQFF
D gene: .; J gene: TRBJ1-6; clone size: .; V gene: TRBV12-3/TRBV12-4; CDR3 DNA: TGTGCCAGCAGTTCCCCGGGTTCACCCCTCCACTTT; CDR3 protein: CASSSPGSPLHF
D gene: .; J gene: TRBJ2-7; clone size: .; V gene: TRBV29-1; CDR3 DNA: TGCAGCGTTAAGAGCGGATTAAGCTCCTACGAGCAGTACTTC; CDR3 protein: CSVKSGLSSYEQYF
D gene: .; J gene: TRBJ1-4; clone size: .; V gene: TRBV4-3; CDR3 DNA: TGCGCCAGCAGCCAAGATACAGGCTATAATGAAAAACTGTTTTTT; CDR3 protein: CASSQDTGYNEKLFF
D gene: TRBD2; J gene: TRBJ2-1; clone size: .; V gene: TRBV9; CDR3 DNA: TGTGCCAGCAGCCTAAGCGGGAGGGTCCATGAGCAGTTCTTC; CDR3 protein: CASSLSGRVHEQFF
D gene: TRBD1; J gene: TRBJ1-4; clone size: .; V gene: TRBV4-1; CDR3 DNA: TGCGCCAGCAGCCAAGCCCCGACAGGGGATAATGAAAAACTGTTTTTT; CDR3 protein: CASSQAPTGDNEKLFF
D gene: .; J gene: TRBJ1-5; clone size: once; V gene: TRBV3-1/TRBV3-2; CDR3 DNA: TGTGCCAGCAGCCCCGGGGACATTGGCACTCAGCCCCAGCATTTT; CDR3 protein: CASSPGDIGTQPQHF
D gene: TRBD2; J gene: TRBJ2-2; clone size: .; V gene: TRBV5-1; CDR3 DNA: TGCGCCAGCGGCGTCAGCGGGAGTATCACCGGGGAGCTGTTTTTT; CDR3 protein: CASGVSGSITGELFF
D gene: .; J gene: TRBJ1-2; clone size: .; V gene: TRBV27; CDR3 DNA: TGTGCCAGCAGTTTAACAGCTAACTATGGCTACACCTTC; CDR3 protein: CASSLTANYGYTF
D gene: .; J gene: TRBJ2-2; clone size: .; V gene: TRBV9; CDR3 DNA: TGTGCCAGCAGCGTGCTGAGGGGGAAGAAACCCGGGGAGCTGTTTTTT; CDR3 protein: CASSVLRGKKPGELFF
D gene: TRBD2; J gene: TRBJ2-2; clone size: .; V gene: TRBV5-1; CDR3 DNA: TGCGCCAGCAGCTCACTAGCGGGACACACCGGGGAGCTGTTTTTT; CDR3 protein: CASSSLAGHTGELFF
D gene: TRBD1; J gene: TRBJ2-5; clone size: .; V gene: TRBV7-3; CDR3 DNA: TGTGCCAGCAGCCCGACAGGGGGAGAGACCCAGTACTTC; CDR3 protein: CASSPTGGETQYF
D gene: .; J gene: TRBJ2-7; clone size: .; V gene: TRBV6-5; CDR3 DNA: TGTGCCAGCAGTAAGCAGGGGTTTGACGAGCAGTACTTC; CDR3 protein: CASSKQGFDEQYF
D gene: TRBD2; J gene: TRBJ2-5; clone size: .; V gene: TRBV5-1; CDR3 DNA: TGCGCCAGCAGCTTAGCCCCTAGCGGGAGTGGGGAGACCCAGTACTTC; CDR3 protein: CASSLAPSGSGETQYF
D gene: TRBD1; J gene: TRBJ1-2; clone size: .; V gene: TRBV5-6; CDR3 DNA: TGTGCCAGCAGCTTGGCTGGAGGGGGACAGGGCCTTAGTAACTATGGCTACACCTTC; CDR3 protein: CASSLAGGGQGLSNYGYTF
D gene: TRBD1; J gene: TRBJ2-1; clone size: .; V gene: TRBV5-1; CDR3 DNA: TGCGCCAGCAGCTTACAGGGGGATCCGGATGAGCAGTTCTTC; CDR3 protein: CASSLQGDPDEQFF
D gene: TRBD2; J gene: TRBJ2-3; clone size: .; V gene: TRBV3-1/TRBV3-2; CDR3 DNA: TGTGCCAGCAGCTCGACTAGCGGGACGGATACGCAGTATTTT; CDR3 protein: CASSSTSGTDTQYF
D gene: TRBD1; J gene: TRBJ2-7; clone size: .; V gene: TRBV6-6; CDR3 DNA: TGTGCCAGCAGTTACTGGACAGGATACGAGCAGTACTTC; CDR3 protein: CASSYWTGYEQYF
D gene: .; J gene: TRBJ1-1; clone size: .; V gene: TRBV28; CDR3 DNA: TGTGCCAGCAGTTTACTCGGACAGTTTCCTGAAGCTTTCTTT; CDR3 protein: CASSLLGQFPEAFF
D gene: .; J gene: TRBJ1-1; clone size: .; V gene: TRBV5-1; CDR3 DNA: TGCGCCAGCAGCATCGGACACTTGAACACTGAAGCTTTCTTT; CDR3 protein: CASSIGHLNTEAFF
D gene: TRBD1; J gene: TRBJ1-5; clone size: .; V gene: TRBV28; CDR3 DNA: TGTGCCAGCAGTTTATGGGGGGGCCGGGACAGGACCAATCAGCCCCAGCATTTT; CDR3 protein: CASSLWGGRDRTNQPQHF
D gene: TRBD1; J gene: TRBJ1-2; clone size: .; V gene: TRBV10-1; CDR3 DNA: TGCGCCAGCAGTGAGTCAACAGGGGGCTATGGCTACACCTTC; CDR3 protein: CASSESTGGYGYTF
D gene: TRBD2; J gene: TRBJ2-5; clone size: .; V gene: TRBV7-7; CDR3 DNA: TGTGCTAGCAGTCAGGGACTAGCGGGAGTTAGAGAGACCCAGTACTTC; CDR3 protein: CASSQGLAGVRETQYF
D gene: TRBD1; J gene: TRBJ2-7; clone size: .; V gene: TRBV12-3/TRBV12-4; CDR3 DNA: TGTGCCAGCAGTAGGGGGCGGGACGAGCAGTACTTC; CDR3 protein: CASSRGRDEQYF
D gene: .; J gene: TRBJ2-6; clone size: .; V gene: TRBV5-1; CDR3 DNA: TGCGCCAGCAGGAGACAGGAGAGCTCTGGGGCCAACGTCCTGACTTTC; CDR3 protein: CASRRQESSGANVLTF
D gene: .; J gene: TRBJ2-1; clone size: .; V gene: TRBV20-1; CDR3 DNA: TGCAGTGCTAGGGAGCAGAGTGAGCAGTTCTTC; CDR3 protein: CSAREQSEQFF
D gene: TRBD1; J gene: TRBJ2-7; clone size: .; V gene: TRBV18; CDR3 DNA: TGTGCCAGCTCACCCGCGGCCGGGACAGACTCCTACGAGCAGTACTTC; CDR3 protein: CASSPAAGTDSYEQYF
D gene: TRBD1; J gene: TRBJ1-2; clone size: few; V gene: TRBV27; CDR3 DNA: TGTGCCAGCACTCATCACAATCCCGGACAGGGGGACTATGGCTACACCTTC; CDR3 protein: CASTHHNPGQGDYGYTF